A single T cell receptor (beta chain) is shown here with its context. Its target is not known. Trimming took off 5 bases at V and 6 bases at J, with 7 bases between the two ends. CDR3 length equals 11 residues. Germline values: CDR1 MNHEY, CDR2 SVGAGI. The data belong to a study of cytomegalovirus exposure and HLA in healthy donors. PCR involved 60 Vbeta and 13 Jbeta primers. Produced via immunoSEQ multiplex PCR; TCRdb's table is partial and in-frame only. The sample holds about 150,000 clones, around 74% seen once. Study-wide findings and caveats: A few of the chains that were CMV-associated were confirmed in vitro to be specific for CMV antigens. TCR beta chains associated with HLA were, in a later analysis, more clonally expanded than equally common others.

The specimen was PBMCs. The chain recombines TRBV6-5 with TRBJ1-1; perhaps TRBD1 as D (5 bases). This TCR was sampled from a man in his late teens or twenties in good health and CMV-seropositive. DNA for the CDR3: TGTGCCAGCAGTGAAGGGGCTGAAGCTTTCTTT. Its protein is CASSEGAEAFF.